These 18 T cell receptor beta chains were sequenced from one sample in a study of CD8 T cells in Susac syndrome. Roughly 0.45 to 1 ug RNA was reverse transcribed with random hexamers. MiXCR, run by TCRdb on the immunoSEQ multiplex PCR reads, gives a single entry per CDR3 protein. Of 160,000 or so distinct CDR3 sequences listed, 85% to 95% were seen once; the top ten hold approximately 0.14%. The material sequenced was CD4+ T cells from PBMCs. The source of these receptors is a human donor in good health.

Here the CDR3 reads CASSPWDSNYEQYF. CDR3 sequence (DNA): TGTGCCAGCAGCCCTTGGGACAGCAATTACGAGCAGTACTTC. The chain is built from TRBV7-9 and TRBJ2-7; 7 bases fit TRBD1. The trim removed 5 bases at V and 4 bases at J, leaving 8 bases unmatched. CDR1 and CDR2 from the germline V gene are SEHNR and FQNEAQ (reference sequence). This CDR3 region has 14 residues.

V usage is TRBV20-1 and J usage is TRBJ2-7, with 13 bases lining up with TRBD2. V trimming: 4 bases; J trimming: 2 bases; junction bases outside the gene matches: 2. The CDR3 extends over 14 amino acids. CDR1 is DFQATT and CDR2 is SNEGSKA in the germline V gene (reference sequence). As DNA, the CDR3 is TGCAGTGCTATACTAGCGGGGGGGCCCTACGAGCAGTACTTC. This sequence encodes CSAILAGGPYEQYF.

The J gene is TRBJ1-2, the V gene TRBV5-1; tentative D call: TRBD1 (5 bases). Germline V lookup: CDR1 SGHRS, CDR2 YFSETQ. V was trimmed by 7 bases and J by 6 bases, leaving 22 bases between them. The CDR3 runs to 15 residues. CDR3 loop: CASRTPKGTGDGYTF. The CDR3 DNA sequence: TGCGCCAGCCGGACCCCCAAGGGGACCGGGGATGGCTACACCTTC.

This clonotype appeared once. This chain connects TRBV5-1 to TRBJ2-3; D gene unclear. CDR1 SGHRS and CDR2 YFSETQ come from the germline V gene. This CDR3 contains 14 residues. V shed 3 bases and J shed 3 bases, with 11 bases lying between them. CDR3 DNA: TGCGCCAGCAGCTCCCTAAGCTGGACAGATACGCAGTATTTT. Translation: CASSSLSWTDTQYF. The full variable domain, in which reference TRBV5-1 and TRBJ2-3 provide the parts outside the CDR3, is KAGVTQTPRYLIKTRGQQVTLSCSPISGHRSVSWYQQTPGQGLQFLFEYFSETQRNKGNFPGRFSGRQFSNSRSEMNVSTLELGDSALYLCASSSLSWTDTQYFGPGTRLTVL.

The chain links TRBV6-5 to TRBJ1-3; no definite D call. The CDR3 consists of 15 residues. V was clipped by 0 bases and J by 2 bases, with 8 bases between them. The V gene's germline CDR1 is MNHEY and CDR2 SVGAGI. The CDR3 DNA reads TGTGCCAGCAGTTACTCGGACCCACCTGGAAACACCATATATTTT. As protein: CASSYSDPPGNTIYF.

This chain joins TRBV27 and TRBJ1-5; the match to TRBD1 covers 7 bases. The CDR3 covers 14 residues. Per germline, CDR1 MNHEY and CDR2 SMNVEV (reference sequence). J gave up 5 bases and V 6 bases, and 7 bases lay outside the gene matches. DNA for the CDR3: TGTGCCAGCAGCCGACAGGGTGGGTATCAGCCCCAGCATTTT. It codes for CASSRQGGYQPQHF.

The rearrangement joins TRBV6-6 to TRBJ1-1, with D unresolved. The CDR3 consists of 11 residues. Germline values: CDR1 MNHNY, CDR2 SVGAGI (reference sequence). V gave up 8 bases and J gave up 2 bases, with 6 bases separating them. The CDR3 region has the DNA TGTGCCAGCGAAATAAACACTGAAGCTTTCTTT. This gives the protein CASEINTEAFF.

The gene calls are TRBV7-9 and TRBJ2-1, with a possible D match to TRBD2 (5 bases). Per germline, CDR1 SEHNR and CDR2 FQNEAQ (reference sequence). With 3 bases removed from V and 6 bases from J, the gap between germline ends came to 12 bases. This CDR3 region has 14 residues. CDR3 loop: CASSLRTDSNEQFF. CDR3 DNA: TGTGCCAGCAGCTTGCGGACGGACTCCAATGAGCAGTTCTTC.

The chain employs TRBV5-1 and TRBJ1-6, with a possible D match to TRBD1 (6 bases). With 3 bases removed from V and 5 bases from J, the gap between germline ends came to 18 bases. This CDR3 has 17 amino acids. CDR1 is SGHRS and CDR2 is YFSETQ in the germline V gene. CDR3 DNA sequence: TGCGCCAGCAGCTGGGGGCTTGTCAGCGCGAATAATTCACCCCTCCACTTT. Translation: CASSWGLVSANNSPLHF.

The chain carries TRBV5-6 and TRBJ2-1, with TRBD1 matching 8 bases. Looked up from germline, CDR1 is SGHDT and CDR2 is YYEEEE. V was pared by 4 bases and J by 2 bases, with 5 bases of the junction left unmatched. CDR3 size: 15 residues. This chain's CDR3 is CASSRDRGAYNEQFF. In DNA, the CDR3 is TGTGCCAGCAGCAGAGACAGGGGCGCCTACAATGAGCAGTTCTTC.

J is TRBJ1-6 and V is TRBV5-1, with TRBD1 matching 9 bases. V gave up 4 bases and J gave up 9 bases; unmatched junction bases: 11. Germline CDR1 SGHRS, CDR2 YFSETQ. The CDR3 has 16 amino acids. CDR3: CASSTTGTGHSSPLHF. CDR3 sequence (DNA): TGCGCCAGCAGCACTACCGGGACAGGGCATAGTTCACCCCTCCACTTT.

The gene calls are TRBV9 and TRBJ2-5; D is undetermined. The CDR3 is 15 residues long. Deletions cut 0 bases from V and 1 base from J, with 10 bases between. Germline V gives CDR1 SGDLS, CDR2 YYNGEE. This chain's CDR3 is CASSVVGYLQETQYF. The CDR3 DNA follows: TGTGCCAGCAGCGTAGTAGGCTACCTCCAAGAGACCCAGTACTTC.

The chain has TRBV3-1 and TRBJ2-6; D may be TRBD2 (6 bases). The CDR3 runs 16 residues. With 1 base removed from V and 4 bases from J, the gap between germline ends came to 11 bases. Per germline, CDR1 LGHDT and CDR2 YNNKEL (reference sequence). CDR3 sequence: CASSQVRGRGANVLTF. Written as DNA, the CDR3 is TGTGCCAGCAGCCAAGTCCGGGGGAGGGGGGCCAACGTCCTGACTTTC. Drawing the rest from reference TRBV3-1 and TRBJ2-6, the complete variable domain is DTAVSQTPKYLVTQMGNDKSIKCEQNLGHDTMYWYKQDSKKFLKIMFSYNNKELIINETVPNRFSPKSPDKAHLNLHINSLELGDSAVYFCASSQVRGRGANVLTFGAGSRLTVL.

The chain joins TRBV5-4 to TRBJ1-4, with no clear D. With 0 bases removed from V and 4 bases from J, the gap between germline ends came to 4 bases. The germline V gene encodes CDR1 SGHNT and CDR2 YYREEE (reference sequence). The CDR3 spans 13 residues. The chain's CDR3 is CASSLDSNEKLFF. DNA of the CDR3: TGTGCCAGCAGCTTGGACAGTAATGAAAAACTGTTTTTT.

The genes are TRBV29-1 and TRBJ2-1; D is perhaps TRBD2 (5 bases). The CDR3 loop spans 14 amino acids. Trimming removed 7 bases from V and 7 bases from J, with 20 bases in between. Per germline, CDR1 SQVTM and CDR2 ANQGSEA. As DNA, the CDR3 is TGCAGCGCCGAGGGCGACCCTCCTAGGAATGAGCAGTTCTTC. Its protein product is CSAEGDPPRNEQFF.

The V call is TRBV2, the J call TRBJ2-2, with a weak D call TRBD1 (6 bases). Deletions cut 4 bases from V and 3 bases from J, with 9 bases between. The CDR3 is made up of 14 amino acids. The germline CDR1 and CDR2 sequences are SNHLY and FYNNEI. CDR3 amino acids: CASSGQVYTGELFF. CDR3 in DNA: TGTGCCAGCAGTGGACAGGTGTACACCGGGGAGCTGTTTTTT.

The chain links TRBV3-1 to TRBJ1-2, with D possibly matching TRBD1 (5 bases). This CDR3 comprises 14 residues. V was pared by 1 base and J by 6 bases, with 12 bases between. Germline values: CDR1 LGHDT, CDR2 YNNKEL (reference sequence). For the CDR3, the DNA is TGTGCCAGCAGCCAAGCGGCAGGGAGAGATGGCTACACCTTC. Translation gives CASSQAAGRDGYTF.

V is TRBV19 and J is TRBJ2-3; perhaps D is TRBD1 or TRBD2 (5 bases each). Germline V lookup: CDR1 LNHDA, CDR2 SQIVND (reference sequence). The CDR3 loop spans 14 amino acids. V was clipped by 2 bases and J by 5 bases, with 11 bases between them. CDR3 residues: CASSITGPRDTQYF. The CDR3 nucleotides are TGTGCCAGTAGTATAACGGGGCCCCGAGATACGCAGTATTTT.